This T cell receptor beta chain was recovered during a study of blood T cell repertoires in COVID-19. The protocol was immunoSEQ multiplex PCR, while the TCRdb copy is restricted to in-frame clones and leaves out a portion. The profile shows 250,000 to 350,000 clones, 84% of them singletons. CDR3 length equals 14 residues. V was trimmed by 1 base and J by 1 base, leaving 5 bases between them. The V gene's germline CDR1 is KGHSH and CDR2 LQKENI. This clonotype originated in a human donor with COVID-19, enrolled during active disease. The donor label of this sample is uncertain. This chain connects TRBV18 to TRBJ1-5, with D unresolved. The sequencing sample was made of peripheral blood. CDR3 region: CASSPLTSNQPQHF. The CDR3 DNA reads TGTGCCAGCTCACCACTAACAAGCAATCAGCCCCAGCATTTT.